This is a list of T cell receptor beta chains from one sample in a study of OX40 agonist ivuxolimab in advanced cancers. Produced via immunoSEQ multiplex PCR; TCRdb's table is partial and in-frame only. The sample has about 68,000 clones, around 93% seen once. Sequencing used CD4+ or CD8+ T cells sorted from blood, obtained in a trial of the OX40 agonist ivuxolimab. The receptors were sampled from an adult with an advanced solid tumor such as melanoma, head and neck, liver or kidney cancer. Both conserved end residues are part of each CDR3. D genes are given only for firm matches. Some rows mark clone size as missing; the rest say once, few, many or name a class of expanded clone.

V gene	J gene	D gene	clone size	CDR3 protein	CDR3 DNA
TRBV5-6	TRBJ2-5	TRBD1	-	CASSLGQGGAETQYF	TGTGCCAGCAGCTTGGGACAGGGGGGGGCAGAGACCCAGTACTTC
TRBV29-1	TRBJ2-5	-	-	CSVDAPGGIQETQYF	TGCAGCGTTGATGCCCCTGGGGGGATCCAAGAGACCCAGTACTTC
TRBV10-2	TRBJ2-5	-	-	CASSAYSQGGETQYF	TGCGCCAGCAGTGCTTATTCACAGGGAGGAGAGACCCAGTACTTC
TRBV19	TRBJ2-2	-	-	CASSIDRLNTGELFF	TGTGCCAGTAGTATAGACAGACTAAACACCGGGGAGCTGTTTTTT
TRBV19	TRBJ2-7	TRBD1	-	CASSKTGGALNEQYF	TGTGCCAGTAGTAAAACAGGGGGCGCGTTGAACGAGCAGTACTTC
TRBV2	TRBJ2-6	-	-	CASTLRSSGANVLTF	TGTGCCAGCACCCTGCGAAGTTCTGGGGCCAACGTCCTGACTTTC
TRBV6-5	TRBJ2-1	-	-	CASSYSRSGEQFF	TGTGCCAGCAGTTACTCGAGGAGCGGGGAGCAGTTCTTC
TRBV10-2	TRBJ2-5	TRBD1	-	CASRRTGGETQYF	TGCGCCAGCAGGAGGACAGGTGGGGAGACCCAGTACTTC
TRBV5-5	TRBJ1-5	-	-	CASSLNPDQPQHF	TGTGCCAGCAGCTTGAATCCAGATCAGCCCCAGCATTTT
TRBV7-6	TRBJ1-4	TRBD1	-	CASSTNPGGTRANEKLFF	TGTGCCAGCAGCACGAACCCAGGGGGCACCAGAGCTAATGAAAAACTGTTTTTT
TRBV7-2	TRBJ2-7	TRBD2	-	CASSFGPYRLAGESYEQYF	TGTGCCAGCAGCTTTGGGCCCTATCGACTAGCGGGAGAATCCTACGAGCAGTACTTC
TRBV5-1	TRBJ2-4	TRBD2	-	CASSLTLAGERGLAKNIQYF	TGCGCCAGCAGCTTGACGCTAGCGGGAGAAAGGGGGCTAGCCAAAAACATTCAGTACTTC
TRBV15	TRBJ1-2	-	-	CATSREGSYGYTF	TGTGCCACCAGCAGAGAAGGCAGCTATGGCTACACCTTC
TRBV5-8	TRBJ2-1	TRBD2	-	CASSKGLAREYNEQFF	TGTGCCAGCAGCAAGGGACTAGCAAGGGAGTACAATGAGCAGTTCTTC
TRBV5-1	TRBJ2-3	-	-	CASRKTGSPSTDTQYF	TGCGCCAGCAGAAAAACAGGGTCCCCCAGCACAGATACGCAGTATTTT
TRBV25-1	TRBJ1-2	-	-	CASSESWAGNYGYTF	TGTGCCAGCAGTGAATCCTGGGCGGGAAACTATGGCTACACCTTC
TRBV19	TRBJ2-1	-	-	CASSIGSHNEQFF	TGTGCCAGTAGTATAGGTAGTCACAATGAGCAGTTCTTC
TRBV5-5	TRBJ2-7	-	-	CASSLDRPAYEQYF	TGTGCCAGCAGCTTGGACAGGCCGGCCTACGAGCAGTACTTC
TRBV19	TRBJ2-7	TRBD1	once	CASSIGRGHFYEQYF	TGTGCCAGTAGTATAGGCAGGGGGCATTTTTACGAGCAGTACTTC
TRBV15	TRBJ2-7	-	-	CATSRDRWSYEQYF	TGTGCCACCAGCAGAGATAGATGGTCCTACGAGCAGTACTTC
TRBV28	TRBJ2-7	TRBD1	once	CASSFLPRTGGEYEQYF	TGTGCCAGCAGTTTCCTCCCCAGGACAGGGGGAGAATACGAGCAGTACTTC
TRBV6-6	TRBJ2-7	-	-	CASSKGGHPYEQYF	TGTGCCAGCAGCAAGGGTGGACATCCCTACGAGCAGTACTTC
TRBV12-5	TRBJ2-3	-	-	CASNLRSEGTQYF	TGTGCTAGTAACCTCAGGTCGGAAGGTACGCAGTATTTT
TRBV5-6	TRBJ2-3	-	-	CASSFTNDLATDTQYF	TGTGCCAGCAGCTTTACCAATGACTTAGCCACAGATACGCAGTATTTT
TRBV2	TRBJ2-5	TRBD1	-	CASRTGVGETQYF	TGTGCCAGCAGAACAGGGGTAGGGGAGACCCAGTACTTC
TRBV28	TRBJ1-1	-	-	CASSSRGLNTEAFF	TGTGCCAGCAGTTCCAGGGGACTGAACACTGAAGCTTTCTTT
TRBV2	TRBJ2-7	TRBD2	-	CASRQLAANSYEQYF	TGTGCCAGCAGGCAACTAGCGGCAAATTCCTACGAGCAGTACTTC
TRBV19	TRBJ1-5	-	once	CASSIGGGKPQHF	TGTGCCAGTAGTATAGGGGGGGGTAAGCCCCAGCATTTT
TRBV6-5	TRBJ2-1	TRBD2	-	CASSGTGGPYNEQFF	TGTGCCAGCAGTGGGACGGGAGGTCCCTACAATGAGCAGTTCTTC
TRBV19	TRBJ1-1	-	-	CASSMPGAGNTEAFF	TGTGCCAGTAGTATGCCCGGGGCAGGGAACACTGAAGCTTTCTTT
TRBV11-2	TRBJ2-3	-	few	CASSFQDTQYF	TGTGCCAGCAGCTTCCAAGATACGCAGTATTTT
TRBV5-1	TRBJ2-1	TRBD2	-	CASSSNPSSGTSRYNEQFF	TGCGCCAGCAGCTCTAACCCATCTAGCGGGACTTCCCGCTACAATGAGCAGTTCTTC
TRBV2	TRBJ2-7	-	-	CASSEGPHEQYF	TGTGCCAGCAGTGAAGGGCCCCACGAGCAGTACTTC
TRBV6-5	TRBJ1-5	TRBD1	-	CASRGQGGQPQHF	TGTGCCAGCAGAGGACAGGGAGGTCAGCCCCAGCATTTT
TRBV13	TRBJ2-3	TRBD2	-	CASSRPGGTQYF	TGTGCCAGCAGCCGACCGGGGGGTACGCAGTATTTT
TRBV9	TRBJ2-5	-	-	CASSVDTGNQETQYF	TGTGCCAGCAGCGTCGACACAGGGAATCAAGAGACCCAGTACTTC
TRBV5-6	TRBJ2-3	-	-	CASSPDSQGTQYF	TGTGCCAGCAGCCCCGATAGTCAAGGTACGCAGTATTTT
TRBV28	TRBJ1-1	-	-	CASSEYRMNTEAFF	TGTGCCAGCAGTGAGTATCGGATGAACACTGAAGCTTTCTTT
TRBV6-5	TRBJ1-2	-	-	CASSYSGIGGYTF	TGTGCCAGCAGTTACTCTGGGATTGGGGGCTACACCTTC
TRBV30	TRBJ1-5	-	-	CAWTLDSNQPQHF	TGTGCCTGGACCCTAGATAGCAATCAGCCCCAGCATTTT
TRBV5-1	TRBJ2-2	TRBD1	-	CASSSSDRDITGELFF	TGCGCCAGCAGCTCCTCGGACAGGGACATCACCGGGGAGCTGTTTTTT
TRBV29-1	TRBJ1-5	-	-	CSVRGGGNQPQHF	TGCAGCGTTAGAGGGGGGGGCAATCAGCCCCAGCATTTT
TRBV7-9	TRBJ1-1	TRBD1	-	CASSLSGTGVGATEAFF	TGTGCCAGCAGCTTATCCGGGACAGGGGTCGGGGCCACTGAAGCTTTCTTT
TRBV27	TRBJ1-6	TRBD1	-	CASSFSLPGQDYNSPLHF	TGTGCCAGCAGTTTCTCACTTCCGGGACAGGATTATAATTCACCCCTCCACTTT
TRBV7-9	TRBJ2-1	-	-	CASRYLRGGQTYNEQFF	TGTGCCAGCAGGTACCTTCGGGGCGGCCAAACCTACAATGAGCAGTTCTTC
TRBV5-1	TRBJ2-3	-	-	CASTPSGGTDTQYF	TGCGCCAGCACCCCATCGGGCGGCACAGATACGCAGTATTTT
TRBV5-1	TRBJ2-2	-	-	CASSLALNTGELFF	TGCGCCAGCAGCTTGGCCTTGAACACCGGGGAGCTGTTTTTT
TRBV10-3	TRBJ2-2	-	-	CAISEQRGLGTGELFF	TGTGCCATCAGTGAGCAAAGGGGCCTGGGCACCGGGGAGCTGTTTTTT